A selection of T cell receptor beta chains follows, all from one sample in a study of blood T cells in healthy people across ages. TCRdb used MiXCR to reprocess the 5' RACE reads, holding one entry per CDR3 protein. This table has some 1,800,000 distinct CDR3 sequences, about 39% appearing once. The sample comprised blood. Receptor source: a human donor in good health. CDR3s include the opening cysteine and the closing phenylalanine or tryptophan.

V gene | CDR3 protein
TRBV24-1 | CATSETIRGTQYF
TRBV20-1 | CSAREDGRTDTQYF
TRBV7-9 | CASSLGIGQPQHF
TRBV7-2 | CASSRAAPDTQYF
TRBV12-3/TRBV12-4 | CASSETGGQETQYF
TRBV4-1 | CASSQDTLTDTQYF
TRBV11-2 | CASSRSGRPIDEQFF
TRBV20-1 | CSARDQINPGRVAHEQYF
TRBV7-3 | CASSLTWGDNEQFF
TRBV10-3 | CAISQYTGELFF
TRBV4-2 | CASSQDIGEGLQETQYF
TRBV14 | CASSRDVWNYGYTF
TRBV4-2 | CASSPVGGDQPQHF
TRBV12-3/TRBV12-4 | CASSLEGIDTEAFF
TRBV29-1 | CSVLAKETQYF
TRBV2 | CAALGGSSYNEQFF
TRBV5-6 | CASSYTGSRYTDTQYF
TRBV24-1 | CATSDPLSATNHNEQFF
TRBV12-5 | CASGLYTDTQYF
TRBV20-1 | CSPGYGYTF
TRBV18 | CASSPEGGVITEAFF
TRBV20-1 | CSAPLGPGDQPQHF
TRBV4-3 | CASSQEWRGGEQYF
TRBV29-1 | CSVVSLEGDRVGTEAFF
TRBV29-1 | CSVDFGAGVSMEGYTF
TRBV7-2 | CASGLTLWSPLHF
TRBV6-4 | CASSERGGTDTQYF
TRBV7-2 | CASSLSPPGVTDTQYF
TRBV28 | CASSHYQNINYGHTF
TRBV2 | CASSAKELAGEYEQFF
TRBV11-2 | CASSLVPRRYEQYF
TRBV20-1 | CSAEVSSGGNYEQYF
TRBV6-1 | CASSEAIYSVDGYEQYF
TRBV28 | CASSSATGWGYTF
TRBV12-3/TRBV12-4 | CASSFGGVSTDAQYF
TRBV27 | CASSYGPKANYGYTF
TRBV12-3/TRBV12-4 | CASRPGTSGYTDTQYF
TRBV9 | CASSASRQGGSGANVLTF
TRBV12-3/TRBV12-4 | CASSPRGTYGYTF
TRBV20-1 | CSARRTGPSSQFF
TRBV27 | CASRIGPRLEQYF
TRBV12-3/TRBV12-4 | CASRQGAGEKLFF
TRBV10-3 | CATSESGHGYNSPLHF
TRBV2 | CASSDREETQYF
TRBV4-2 | CASSPIAGDGETQYF